This TCR beta chain was captured in a study of T cell responses to AZD1222 COVID-19 vaccine. The data were produced by immunoSEQ multiplex PCR, yet TCRdb's version contains in-frame clones alone and is incomplete. The sample yields 95,000 to 100,000 clones, about 89% seen once. The clonotype comes from an adult who received the AZD1222 COVID-19 vaccine. Specimen: peripheral blood, collected 28 days after the second AZD1222 dose.

CDR3 nucleotides: TGTGCCAGCAGCTCTTCTAATAGCAATCAGCCCCAGCATTTT. It translates to CASSSSNSNQPQHF. The rearrangement links TRBV11-2 to TRBJ1-5; no reliable D call. Per germline, CDR1 SGHAT and CDR2 FQNNGV. This CDR3 comprises 14 residues. Trimming pared 4 bases from V and 0 bases from J, leaving 7 bases between.